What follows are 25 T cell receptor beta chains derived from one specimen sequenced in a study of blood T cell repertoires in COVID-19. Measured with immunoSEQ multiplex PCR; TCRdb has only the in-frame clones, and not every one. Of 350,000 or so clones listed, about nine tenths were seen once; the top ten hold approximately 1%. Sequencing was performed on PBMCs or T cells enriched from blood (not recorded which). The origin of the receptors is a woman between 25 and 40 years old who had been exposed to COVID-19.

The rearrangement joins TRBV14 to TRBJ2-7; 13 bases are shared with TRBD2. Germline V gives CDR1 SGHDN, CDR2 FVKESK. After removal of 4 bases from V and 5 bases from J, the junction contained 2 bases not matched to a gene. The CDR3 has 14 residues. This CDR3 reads CASSRTSGSNEQYF. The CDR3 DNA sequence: TGTGCCAGCAGCCGGACTAGCGGGAGCAACGAGCAGTACTTC.

CDR3 loop: CASSLGTGWGEQYF. CDR3 nucleotide sequence: TGCGCCAGCAGCTTGGGGACAGGGTGGGGTGAGCAGTACTTC. The chain couples TRBV5-1 to TRBJ2-7; 8 positions match TRBD1. The CDR3 spans 14 residues. With V trimmed by 0 bases and J by 7 bases, 6 bases remained unmatched. Germline values: CDR1 SGHRS, CDR2 YFSETQ.

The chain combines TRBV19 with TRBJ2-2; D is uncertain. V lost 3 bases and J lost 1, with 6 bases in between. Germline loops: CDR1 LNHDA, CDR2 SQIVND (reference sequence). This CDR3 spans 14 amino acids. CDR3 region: CASSIAGNTGELFF. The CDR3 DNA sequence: TGTGCCAGTAGTATTGCAGGGAACACCGGGGAGCTGTTTTTT.

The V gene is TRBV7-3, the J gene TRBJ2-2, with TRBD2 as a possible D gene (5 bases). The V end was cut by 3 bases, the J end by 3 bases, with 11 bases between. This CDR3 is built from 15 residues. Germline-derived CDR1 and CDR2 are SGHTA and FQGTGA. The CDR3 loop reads CASSLSGSHTGELFF. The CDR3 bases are TGTGCCAGCAGCTTGTCGGGGTCCCACACCGGGGAGCTGTTTTTT.

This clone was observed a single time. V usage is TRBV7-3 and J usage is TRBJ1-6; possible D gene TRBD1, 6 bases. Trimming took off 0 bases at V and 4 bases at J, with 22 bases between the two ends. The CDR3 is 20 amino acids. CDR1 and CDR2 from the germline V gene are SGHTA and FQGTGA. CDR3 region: CASSLTPRFGGLVYNSPLHF. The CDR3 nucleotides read TGTGCCAGCAGCTTAACCCCCCGGTTTGGGGGCTTAGTTTATAATTCACCCCTCCACTTT.

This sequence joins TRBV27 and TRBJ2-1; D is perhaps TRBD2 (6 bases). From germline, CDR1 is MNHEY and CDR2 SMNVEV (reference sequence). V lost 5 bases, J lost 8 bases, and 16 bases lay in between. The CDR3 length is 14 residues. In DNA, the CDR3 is TGTGCCAGCAGTGTGGGTGGGGGGTTTTATGAGCAGTTCTTC. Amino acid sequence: CASSVGGGFYEQFF.

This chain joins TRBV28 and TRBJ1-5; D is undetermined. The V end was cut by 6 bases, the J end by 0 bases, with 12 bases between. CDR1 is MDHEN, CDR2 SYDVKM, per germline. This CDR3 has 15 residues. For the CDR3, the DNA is TGTGCCAGCAGACCGCACGGTTATAGCAATCAGCCCCAGCATTTT. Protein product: CASRPHGYSNQPQHF.

The CDR3 bases are TGTGCCAGCAGTGAGCAGGGGTCTAACTATGGCTACACCTTC. Its translation: CASSEQGSNYGYTF. The chain uses TRBV2 and TRBJ1-2, with a tentative D call TRBD1 (6 bases). V lost 3 bases, J lost 0 bases, and 8 bases lay in between. This CDR3 is 14 amino acids long. Germline V gene lookup returns CDR1 SNHLY and CDR2 FYNNEI.

This CDR3 is CASSLGLGFGQYF. The CDR3 nucleotides read TGTGCCAGCAGTTTAGGACTTGGGTTTGGGCAGTACTTC. This chain joins TRBV28 and TRBJ2-7, with D perhaps TRBD2 (5 bases). There are 13 residues in the CDR3. V gave up 2 bases and J gave up 9 bases, with 14 bases separating them. Germline CDR1 is MDHEN and CDR2 is SYDVKM.

The CDR3 DNA reads TGTGCCAGCAGTTTAGGACAGCACACAGATACGCAGTATTTT. As protein: CASSLGQHTDTQYF. The chain is built from TRBV28 and TRBJ2-3, with D perhaps TRBD1 (6 bases). CDR3 size: 14 residues. Germline V gives CDR1 MDHEN, CDR2 SYDVKM. Trimming removed 2 bases from V and 2 bases from J, with 8 bases in between.

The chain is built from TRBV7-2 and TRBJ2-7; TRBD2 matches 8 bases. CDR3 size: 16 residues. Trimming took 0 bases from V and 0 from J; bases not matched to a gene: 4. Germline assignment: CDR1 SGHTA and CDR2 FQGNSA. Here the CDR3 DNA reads TGTGCCAGCAGCTTAGCGCGGGAGGTCCCCTCCTACGAGCAGTACTTC. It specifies CASSLAREVPSYEQYF.

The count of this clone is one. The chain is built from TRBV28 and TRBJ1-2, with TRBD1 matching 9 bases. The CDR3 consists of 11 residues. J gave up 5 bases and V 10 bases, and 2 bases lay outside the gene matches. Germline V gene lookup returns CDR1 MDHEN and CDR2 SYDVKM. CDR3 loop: CAIGQGYGYTF. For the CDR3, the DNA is TGTGCCATCGGACAGGGGTATGGCTACACCTTC.

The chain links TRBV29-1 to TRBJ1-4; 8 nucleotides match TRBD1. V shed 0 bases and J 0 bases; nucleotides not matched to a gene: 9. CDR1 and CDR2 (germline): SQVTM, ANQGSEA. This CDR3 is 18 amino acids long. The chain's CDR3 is CSVEDLGDRRATNEKLFF. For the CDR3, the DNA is TGCAGCGTTGAAGACTTGGGGGACAGGAGAGCAACTAATGAAAAACTGTTTTTT. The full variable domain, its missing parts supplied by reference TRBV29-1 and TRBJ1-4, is SAVISQKPSRDICQRGTSLTIQCQVDSQVTMMFWYRQQPGQSLTLIATANQGSEATYESGFVIDKFPISRPNLTFSTLTVSNMSPEDSSIYLCSVEDLGDRRATNEKLFFGSGTQLSVL.

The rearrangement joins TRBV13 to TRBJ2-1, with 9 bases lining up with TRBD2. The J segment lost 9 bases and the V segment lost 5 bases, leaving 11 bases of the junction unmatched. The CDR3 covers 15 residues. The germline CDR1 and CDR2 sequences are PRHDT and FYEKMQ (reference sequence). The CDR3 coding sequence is TGTGCCAGCAGCCCTAGCGGGGCTTCATGGGGTGAGCAGTTCTTC. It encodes CASSPSGASWGEQFF.

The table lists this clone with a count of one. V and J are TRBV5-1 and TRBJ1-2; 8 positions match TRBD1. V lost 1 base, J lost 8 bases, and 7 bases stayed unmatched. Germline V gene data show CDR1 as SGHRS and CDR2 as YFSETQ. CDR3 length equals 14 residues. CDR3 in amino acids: CASSLTGTGRGYTF. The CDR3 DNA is TGCGCCAGCAGCTTGACCGGGACAGGACGGGGCTACACCTTC.

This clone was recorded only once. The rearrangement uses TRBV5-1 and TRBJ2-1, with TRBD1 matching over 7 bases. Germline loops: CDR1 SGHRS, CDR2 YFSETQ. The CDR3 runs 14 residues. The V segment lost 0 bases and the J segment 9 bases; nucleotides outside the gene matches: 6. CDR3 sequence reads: CASSLEGALVEQFF. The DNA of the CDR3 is TGCGCCAGCAGCTTGGAGGGGGCGTTAGTTGAGCAGTTCTTC.

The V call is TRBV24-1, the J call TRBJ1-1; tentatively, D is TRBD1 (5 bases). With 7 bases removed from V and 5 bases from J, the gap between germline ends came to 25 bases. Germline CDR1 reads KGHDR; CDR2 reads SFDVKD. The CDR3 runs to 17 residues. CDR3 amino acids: CATRTHYPRDSGTEAFF. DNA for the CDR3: TGTGCCACCAGAACACATTACCCCAGGGATAGTGGGACTGAAGCTTTCTTT.

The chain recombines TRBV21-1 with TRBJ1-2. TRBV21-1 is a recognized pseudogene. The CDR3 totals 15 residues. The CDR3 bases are TGTGCCAGCCCACCCCGGGGGGAGACGTTATATGGCTACACCTTC. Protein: CASPPRGETLYGYTF.

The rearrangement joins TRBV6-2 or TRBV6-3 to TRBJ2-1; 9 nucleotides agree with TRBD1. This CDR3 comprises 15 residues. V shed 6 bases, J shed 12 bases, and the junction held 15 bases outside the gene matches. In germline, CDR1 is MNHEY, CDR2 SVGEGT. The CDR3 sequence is CASSSRPGTGFRQFF. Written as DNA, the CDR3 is TGTGCCAGCAGCTCCCGTCCCGGGACAGGGTTTAGGCAGTTCTTC.

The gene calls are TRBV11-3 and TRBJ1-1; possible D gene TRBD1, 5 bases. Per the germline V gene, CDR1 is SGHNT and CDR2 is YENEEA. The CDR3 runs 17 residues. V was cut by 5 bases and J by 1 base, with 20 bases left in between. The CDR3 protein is CASSPGTEGRENTEAFF. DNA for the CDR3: TGTGCCAGCAGCCCCGGGACCGAAGGGCGGGAGAACACTGAAGCTTTCTTT.

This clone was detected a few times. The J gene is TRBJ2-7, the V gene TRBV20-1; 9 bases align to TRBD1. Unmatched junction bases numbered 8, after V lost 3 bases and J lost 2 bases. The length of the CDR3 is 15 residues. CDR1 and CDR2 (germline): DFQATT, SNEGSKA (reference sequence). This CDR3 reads CSASGGTGRTYEQYF. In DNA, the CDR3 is TGCAGTGCTAGTGGGGGGACAGGGCGGACCTACGAGCAGTACTTC.

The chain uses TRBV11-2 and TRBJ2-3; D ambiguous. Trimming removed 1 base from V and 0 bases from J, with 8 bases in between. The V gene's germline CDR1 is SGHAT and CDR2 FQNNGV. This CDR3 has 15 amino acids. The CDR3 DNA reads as TGTGCCAGCAGCTTAGTAGCAATTAGCACAGATACGCAGTATTTT. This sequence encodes CASSLVAISTDTQYF.

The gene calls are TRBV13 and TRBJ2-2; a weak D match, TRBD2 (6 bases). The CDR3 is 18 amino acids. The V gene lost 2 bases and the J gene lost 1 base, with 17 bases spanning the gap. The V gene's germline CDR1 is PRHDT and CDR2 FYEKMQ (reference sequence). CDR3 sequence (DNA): TGTGCCAGCAGCTTACGACTGAATCCGGGACTGAACACCGGGGAGCTGTTTTTT. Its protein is CASSLRLNPGLNTGELFF.

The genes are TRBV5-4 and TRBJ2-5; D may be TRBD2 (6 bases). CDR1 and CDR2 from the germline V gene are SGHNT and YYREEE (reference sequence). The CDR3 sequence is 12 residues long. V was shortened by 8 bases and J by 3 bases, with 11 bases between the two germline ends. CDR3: CASGTQEETQYF. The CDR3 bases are TGTGCCAGTGGGACTCAGGAAGAGACCCAGTACTTC.

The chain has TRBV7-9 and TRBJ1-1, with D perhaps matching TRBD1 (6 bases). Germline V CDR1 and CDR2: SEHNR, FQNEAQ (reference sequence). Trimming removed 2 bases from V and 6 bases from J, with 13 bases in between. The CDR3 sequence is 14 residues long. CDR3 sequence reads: CASSLPPGHPEAFF. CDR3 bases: TGTGCCAGCAGCTTACCCCCGGGACACCCTGAAGCTTTCTTT.